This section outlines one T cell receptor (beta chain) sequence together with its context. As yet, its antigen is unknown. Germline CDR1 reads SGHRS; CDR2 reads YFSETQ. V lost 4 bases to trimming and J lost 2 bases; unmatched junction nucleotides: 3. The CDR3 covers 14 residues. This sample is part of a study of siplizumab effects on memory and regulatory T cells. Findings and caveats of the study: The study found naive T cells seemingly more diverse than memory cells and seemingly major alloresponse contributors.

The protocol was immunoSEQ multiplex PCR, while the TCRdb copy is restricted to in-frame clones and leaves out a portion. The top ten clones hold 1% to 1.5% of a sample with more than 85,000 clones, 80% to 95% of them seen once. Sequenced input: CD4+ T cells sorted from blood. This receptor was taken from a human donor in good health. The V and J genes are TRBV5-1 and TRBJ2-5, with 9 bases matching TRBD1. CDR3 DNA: TGCGCCAGCAGCCACGGGACAGGGCAAGAGACCCAGTACTTC. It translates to CASSHGTGQETQYF.